The present entry profiles one TCR beta chain with its context. In this sample, this clonotype turned up a few times. Its antigen has not been determined. Base qualities are not at hand, and no much larger clone is one base apart. The library relied on 5' RACE. This sample was sequenced with an Illumina HiSeq 2500. A second about 7 to 11 cycle PCR used a sample-barcoded 5' primer and a J-beta primer mix. A unique molecular identifier was introduced onto each TCR beta cDNA molecule by a template-switch 5' adaptor carrying 12 random nucleotides. At least 3 million CDR3-containing paired-end reads were obtained from each sample. First-strand cDNA was synthesized from all RNA with the Mint cDNA synthesis kit, primed by a TRBC-specific oligonucleotide. All cDNA was treated with uracil-DNA glycosylase and then went through a first 18-cycle PCR with the universal primers M1SS and BC2_uni_R. The source study handled its data this way. Normalization of each sample was performed by random selection of 1 million high-quality reads, each carrying a distinct molecular identifier. Instead of being binned into consensus sequences, reads that shared molecular identifiers were thrown out. MiTCR, set to a Q25 quality threshold and the strictest error-elimination algorithm, was used for CDR3 identification, clonotype clustering and error correction. A nonparametric unseen species model with Euler transformation was used to estimate a lower bound on total TCR beta diversity. TCRdb's own reprocessing of the public reads used fastp at Q25 and MiXCR and kept productive beta chains. Each record represents a unique CDR3 protein, reported with the most common genes and DNA among its rows. The V and J calls and clone size are TCRdb's, not the authors'. This sample is represented by about 1 million distinct CDR3 sequences; 40% to 50% of them were singletons. The ten largest make up about 20% of the sample.

This record belongs to a study of blood T cells in healthy people across ages (dated by TCRdb to about 2015). Concerning the study at large: In model experiments, roughly one uniquely barcoded TCR beta cDNA molecule per two T cells was captured by template switching. The study analyzed two additional independent replicas of 1 million unique cDNA reads from the same blood draw for two donors, one aged 18 to 29 and one aged 80 or older. The donors were split into four age groups: young (average roughly 15 years), middle-aged (more than 35), aged (about 56) and long-lived (about 82). Donors of different ages were randomly distributed across sequencing lanes to avoid experimental bias. The study measured age-related changes in TCR beta repertoire diversity using deep sequencing normalized with unique cDNA molecular identifiers.

The study at large found these results: Estimates of total diversity from one million sequenced T cells were regarded as lower bounds and underestimates. A strong correlation was found between observed TCR beta diversity and the percentage of naive T cells measured by flow cytometry. Because profiling used bulk unsorted PBMCs, naive and antigen-experienced compartments could not be compared conclusively. The long-lived group showed more naive CD4+ T cells, fewer expanded clones and increased TCR diversity than the aged group, suggesting age selection. As age increased, observed TCR beta diversity per million T cells dropped in a roughly linear way, and a significant reduction was already evident by age around 41. Donor CMV infection status was unknown, potentially confounding age-related changes in expanded clonotypes.

Donors were 40 or so systemically healthy Caucasian individuals from Russia aged roughly 6 to 90 years. Ten milliliters of peripheral blood were drawn from each donor into EDTA-treated Vacutainer tubes. Ficoll-Paque density-gradient centrifugation was used to isolate PBMCs, with at least 6.5 million per sample. Total RNA, at least 6 micrograms per sample, was extracted from PBMCs with Trizol reagent. For every donor, an aliquot of PBMCs went through flow cytometry to measure the percentages of naive CD45RAhigh/CD27high T cells. What was sequenced was blood. This clonotype was obtained from a woman aged 60-75 years in good health.

The CDR3 is CASSPGGIQYF. The nucleotide sequence is given as TGTGCCAGCAGCCCCGGGGGCATTCAGTACTTC. This chain joins TRBV9 to TRBJ2-4, and possibly TRBD2, on 6 matching bases. Looking up the germline V gene yields CDR1 SGDLS and CDR2 YYNGEE. The CDR3 runs 11 amino acids, cysteine and phenylalanine included. Only CDR3 DNA remains: 33 bases, in frame from the first base. V and J are truncated by 4 bases and 9 bases respectively, leaving an intervening sequence of 8 bases.